This T cell receptor beta chain was found in a study of blood T cell repertoires in COVID-19. Background on the study: Acute and convalescent COVID-19 samples came from the United States, Italy and Spain. The cDNA or gDNA used as material had been derived from T cells, B-cell-depleted T cells, or PBMCs.

The CDR3 has 15 amino acids. Looked up from germline, CDR1 is LNHDA and CDR2 is SQIVND (reference sequence). Trimming took 1 base from V and 7 from J; bases not matched to a gene: 8. Authors' processing steps: Nucleated cell number was recorded as an estimate derived from reference gene primer amplification. Here immunoSEQ multiplex PCR was the method, and the copy in TCRdb shows in-frame clones only, minus some. Clonal size and the V and J genes are those of that table, whereas D and trimming came from the DNA. The sample includes more than 150,000 clones, over 80% of them seen just once. The origin of this receptor is a woman aged 30 to 39 with acute or convalescent COVID-19. Sequenced material: peripheral blood. The gene calls are TRBV19 and TRBJ2-7; TRBD2 matches at 9 bases. In nucleotides, the CDR3 is TGTGCCAGTAGTATAGTTAGCGGGAGTTTTGAAGAGCAGTACTTC. Its translation: CASSIVSGSFEEQYF.